What follows are 8 T cell receptor beta chains derived from one specimen sequenced in a study of follicular helper T cells after annual influenza vaccination. As to time point: 2015-2016 season, 7 days after influenza vaccination. The data were produced by immunoSEQ multiplex PCR, yet TCRdb's version contains in-frame clones alone and is incomplete. The table includes roughly 9,300 clones, about four fifths detected once. This sample comprised CXCR5+ CD38- circulating T follicular helper cells from blood, obtained 7 days after influenza vaccination. Subset described: circulating Tfh, non-naive CD4+CXCR5+PD-1+ (ICOS+CD38+ or ICOS-CD38-). Every receptor here comes from an adult who received the influenza vaccine.

This clone came up once. V is TRBV5-4 and J is TRBJ1-2; no definite D call. Trimming left V 4 bases short and J 2 bases short, with 12 bases between. Germline-derived CDR1 and CDR2 are SGHNT and YYREEE (reference sequence). The CDR3 covers 14 residues. The CDR3 sequence: CASSRPEFNYGYTF. The CDR3 coding sequence is TGTGCCAGCAGCCGTCCTGAGTTCAACTATGGCTACACCTTC.

This clone was observed a few times. This chain connects TRBV19 to TRBJ2-7; 12 bases agree with TRBD1. The CDR3 loop spans 15 amino acids. Germline V gene lookup returns CDR1 LNHDA and CDR2 SQIVND (reference sequence). Unmatched junction bases numbered 10, after V lost 8 bases and J lost 5 bases. For the CDR3, the DNA is TGTGCCAGTGGCCAGGGACAGGGGGCTAACCACGAGCAGTACTTC. Protein product: CASGQGQGANHEQYF.

The rearrangement uses TRBV11-3 and TRBJ1-4; a weak D match, TRBD1 (5 bases). Germline CDR1 and CDR2: SGHNT and YENEEA. The length of the CDR3 is 16 residues. The germline V and J ends were trimmed by 3 bases and 1 base, with 12 bases remaining between them. CDR3: CASSLYPGGTNEKLFF. The CDR3 DNA is TGTGCCAGCAGCTTGTATCCCGGGGGAACTAATGAAAAACTGTTTTTT. Filled out from reference TRBV11-3 and TRBJ1-4, the complete variable domain reads EAGVVQSPRYKIIEKKQPVAFWCNPISGHNTLYWYLQNLGQGPELLIRYENEEAVDDSQLPKDRFSAERLKGVDSTLKIQPAELGDSAVYLCASSLYPGGTNEKLFFGSGTQLSVL.

The genes are TRBV15 and TRBJ1-2; TRBD1 aligns across 7 bases. CDR3 length: 15 residues. With V trimmed by 1 base and J by 6 bases, 8 bases remained unmatched. Germline V gene data show CDR1 as LNHNV and CDR2 as YYDKDF (reference sequence). CDR3 sequence reads: CATSRGDRELDGYTF. CDR3 DNA: TGTGCCACCAGCAGAGGTGACAGGGAGCTTGATGGCTACACCTTC.

The chain employs TRBV4-2 and TRBJ2-1; D ambiguous. The germline gives CDR1 LGHNA, CDR2 YNFKEQ. This CDR3 contains 15 residues. V was shortened by 0 bases and J by 6 bases, with 12 bases between the two germline ends. As DNA, the CDR3 is TGTGCCAGCAGCCAAGATCCCCAAGGTCGCAATGAGCAGTTCTTC. Encoded protein: CASSQDPQGRNEQFF.

CDR3 nucleotides: TGTGCCAGCACCCCCCTCAGTAATGAGCAGTTCTTC. This translates into CASTPLSNEQFF. The genes are TRBV5-5 and TRBJ2-1; no reliable D call. Trimming shortened V by 6 bases and J by 7 bases, and 11 bases separated the two germline ends. The CDR3 spans 12 residues. Germline CDR1 SGHKS, CDR2 YYEKEE (reference sequence). Full variable domain (outside the CDR3, taken from reference TRBV5-5 and TRBJ2-1): DAGVTQSPTHLIKTRGQQVTLRCSPISGHKSVSWYQQVLGQGPQFIFQYYEKEERGRGNFPDRFSARQFPNYSSELNVNALLLGDSALYLCASTPLSNEQFFGPGTRLTVL.

This sequence joins TRBV6-6 and TRBJ1-4, with a possible D match to TRBD1 (5 bases). The V gene's germline CDR1 is MNHNY and CDR2 SVGAGI (reference sequence). The length of the CDR3 is 15 residues. Trimming pared 6 bases from V and 7 bases from J, leaving 18 bases between. The CDR3 DNA is TGTGCCAGCAGCTCTGTATCAGGGCGTAGTGAAAAACTGTTTTTT. It translates to CASSSVSGRSEKLFF.

There are a few counts of this clone. The chain joins TRBV7-9 to TRBJ1-2; D gene unclear. This CDR3 is 14 amino acids long. The V end lost 5 bases, the J end lost 1 base, and 11 bases lay between the germline ends. Per the germline V gene, CDR1 is SEHNR and CDR2 is FQNEAQ (reference sequence). CDR3 nucleotides: TGTGCCAGCAGCAAAGGTGGTGGTAACTATGGCTACACCTTC. Amino acids: CASSKGGGNYGYTF.